The 8 T cell receptor beta chains presented below share a single source sample, sequenced in a study of blood T cell repertoires in COVID-19. The protocol was immunoSEQ multiplex PCR, while the TCRdb copy is restricted to in-frame clones and leaves out a portion. Here the sample spans 270,000 or so clones, approximately 81% being singletons. Sequencing was done on a sample of peripheral blood. The source is a young woman with acute or convalescent COVID-19.

This rearrangement joins TRBV7-2 to TRBJ1-1; D remains unclear. V lost 7 bases to trimming and J lost 2 bases, with 23 bases between them. Germline CDR1 SGHTA, CDR2 FQGNSA. The CDR3 loop spans 17 amino acids. CDR3 nucleotide sequence: TGTGCCAGCATCCCTTACGTTCCTGCAGAGGTAAACACTGAAGCTTTCTTT. Protein: CASIPYVPAEVNTEAFF.

CDR3 amino acids: CASSGQGNPNQPQHF. As DNA, the CDR3 is TGTGCCAGCAGCGGGCAGGGAAACCCAAATCAGCCCCAGCATTTT. The V gene is TRBV5-8, the J gene TRBJ1-5, with a possible D match to TRBD1 (5 bases). The CDR3 runs 15 residues. Germline CDR1 SGHTS, CDR2 YDEGEE. The germline V and J ends were trimmed by 4 bases and 4 bases, with 15 bases remaining between them.

This chain's CDR3 is CASSQDISDKSLRNQPQHF. CDR3 DNA: TGCGCCAGCAGCCAAGATATTTCGGACAAATCCCTGAGAAATCAGCCCCAGCATTTT. J is TRBJ1-5 and V is TRBV4-1; the D gene is possibly TRBD1 (5 bases). Germline V gives CDR1 MGHRA, CDR2 YSYEKL. V lost 0 bases, J lost 4 bases, and 22 bases lay in between. CDR3 length: 19 amino acids.

V usage is TRBV7-9 and J usage is TRBJ2-3, with D unresolved. Trimming stripped 3 bases from V and 1 base from J, with 5 bases between. Germline loops: CDR1 SEHNR, CDR2 FQNEAQ (reference sequence). This CDR3 is built from 13 residues. CDR3 sequence reads: CASSFIGTDTQYF. In nucleotides, the CDR3 is TGTGCCAGCAGCTTTATTGGCACAGATACGCAGTATTTT.

The CDR3 coding sequence is TGTGCCAGCAGCCTCGAGACAGGCTATGGCTACACCTTC. Translated, it gives CASSLETGYGYTF. The rearrangement links TRBV6-5 to TRBJ1-2; perhaps TRBD1 as D (6 bases). This CDR3 has 13 amino acids. V lost 6 bases and J lost 4, with 12 bases in between. Germline CDR1 and CDR2: MNHEY and SVGAGI.

The rearrangement uses TRBV24-1 and TRBJ1-2, with 7 bases lining up with TRBD1. CDR1 is KGHDR and CDR2 is SFDVKD in the germline V gene. This CDR3 has 15 residues. V was clipped by 4 bases and J by 2 bases; unmatched bases: 6. In DNA, the CDR3 is TGTGCCACCAGTGAAACCGGGACAGACAACTATGGCTACACCTTC. Translated: CATSETGTDNYGYTF.

V usage is TRBV15 and J usage is TRBJ1-1, with D maybe TRBD1 (6 bases). The CDR3 is 15 amino acids. Germline V gene sequence: CDR1 LNHNV, CDR2 YYDKDF (reference sequence). The V end was cut by 1 base, the J end by 0 bases, with 9 bases between. The CDR3 sequence: CATSRGGTLNTEAFF. CDR3 in DNA: TGTGCCACCAGCAGAGGTGGGACACTGAACACTGAAGCTTTCTTT.

The rearrangement links TRBV28 to TRBJ1-2; possibly TRBD1 for D (6 bases). Germline CDR1 reads MDHEN; CDR2 reads SYDVKM. CDR3 length: 12 residues. The V gene lost 5 bases and the J gene lost 6 bases, with 10 bases spanning the gap. In nucleotides, the CDR3 is TGTGCCAGCAGTCCAGGGGTTCATGGCTACACCTTC. Encoded protein: CASSPGVHGYTF.